This T cell receptor (beta chain) is drawn from a study of blood T cells in healthy people across ages (dated by TCRdb to the mid-2010s). Notes on the research overall: Template switching captured roughly one uniquely barcoded TCR beta cDNA molecule per two T cells in model experiments. To track age-related changes in TCR beta repertoire diversity, the study relied on deep sequencing normalized with unique cDNA molecular identifiers. The donors were divided into four age groups: young (average about 15 years), middle-aged (approximately 42), aged (approximately 62) and long-lived (around 80). To avoid experimental bias, donors of different ages were distributed randomly across sequencing lanes. For two donors (one aged 18 to 30 and one aged 80 or older), the study analyzed two additional independent replicas of 1 million unique cDNA reads from the same blood draw.

This clonotype was detected many times. Its antigen is currently not known. No clone much larger than this one lies a single base away; base qualities are absent. Library preparation used 5' RACE. Sequencing took place on an Illumina HiSeq 2500. A second PCR of about 6 to 12 cycles was run with a J-beta primer mix and a sample-barcoded 5' primer. A template-switch 5' adaptor carrying 12 random nucleotides introduced a unique molecular identifier onto each TCR beta cDNA molecule. Each sample yielded at least 3 million CDR3-containing paired-end reads. First-strand cDNA was synthesized from all RNA with the Mint cDNA synthesis kit, primed by a TRBC-specific oligonucleotide. Following uracil-DNA glycosylase treatment, all cDNA underwent a first 18-cycle PCR with the universal primers M1SS and BC2_uni_R. As for how the authors treated the data: Each sample was normalized by randomly selecting 1 million high-quality reads, each carrying a distinct molecular identifier. Instead of being binned into consensus sequences, reads that shared molecular identifiers were thrown out. MiTCR, run with a Q25 quality threshold and the strictest error-elimination algorithm, handled CDR3 identification, clonotype clustering and error correction. A nonparametric unseen species model using Euler transformation provided a lower-bound estimate of total TCR beta diversity. Using fastp trimming at Q25 and MiXCR clonotype assembly, TCRdb reanalyzed the public sequencing data and kept in-frame beta chains. Entries are consolidated by CDR3 protein sequence, retaining the most common genes and DNA. None of the V and J calls come from the authors' own analysis; TCRdb made them. The sample includes more than 1,400,000 distinct CDR3 sequences, with around 39% observed a single time. The ten largest clones take up 6.5% to 10% of the sample.

Systemically healthy Caucasian individuals from Russia, about 38 in total and aged about 6 to 90 years, were included as donors. Approximately 10 milliliters of peripheral blood were collected from each donor into EDTA-treated Vacutainer tubes. Ficoll-Paque density-gradient centrifugation was used to isolate PBMCs, with at least 6 million per sample. Total RNA was extracted from PBMCs with Trizol reagent, with at least 6 micrograms obtained per sample. The percentages of naive CD45RAhigh/CD27high T cells were determined by flow cytometry on a PBMC aliquot from every donor. The study at large found these results: Observed TCR beta diversity per million T cells fell roughly linearly with age, and a significant reduction was already apparent by age roughly 40. A strong correlation was found between observed TCR beta diversity and the percentage of naive T cells measured by flow cytometry. Estimates of total diversity from one million sequenced T cells were regarded as lower bounds and underestimates. Since profiling was done on bulk unsorted PBMCs, naive and antigen-experienced compartments could not be conclusively compared. Compared with the aged group, more naive CD4+ T cells, fewer expanded clones and increased TCR diversity were shown by the long-lived group, suggesting age selection. Donor CMV infection status was unknown, potentially confounding age-related changes in expanded clonotypes.

From a lookup of the germline V gene, CDR1 and CDR2 are SGHRS and YFSETQ. The CDR3 contains 13 residues, cysteine and phenylalanine counted. Solely the CDR3 DNA is kept, with 39 bases framed from the first base. V lost 4 bases and J lost 9 bases, and the count of bases not matched to a germline gene is 6. The sample consisted of blood. The clonotype comes from a woman between 18 and 30 years old in good health. The rearrangement combines TRBV5-1 with TRBJ2-1, with 8 bases aligning to TRBD1. The CDR3 has the sequence CASSVTGGSEQFF. The nucleotide sequence reads TGCGCCAGCAGCGTCACAGGGGGTAGTGAGCAGTTCTTC.